These T cell receptor beta chains were read from a single sample in a study of metastatic and nonmetastatic thyroid tumors. With MiXCR, TCRdb reprocessed the PCR reads. This sample has roughly 90,000 clones, with more than 12% found just once. Sequences were obtained from blood. The receptors shown here come from a female donor with papillary thyroid cancer or a benign thyroid nodule (not recorded which). Some clones in this sample may be carry-over from other donors' samples. The CDR3 runs from the conserved cysteine through the conserved F or W. Fields, in order: J gene, D gene, clone size, V gene, CDR3 DNA, CDR3 protein. The D gene is left open where the match is weak. Rows may omit the clone size; those that give it use once, few, many or a size class.

>TRBJ1-5|-|many|TRBV19
TGTGCCAGTAGTGGGCGAGGTCAGCCCCAGCATTTT
CASSGRGQPQHF
>TRBJ2-2|TRBD2|few|TRBV7-9
TGTGCCAGCAGCCCCACCGGGACTAGAACCGGGGAGCTGTTTTTT
CASSPTGTRTGELFF
>TRBJ2-3|TRBD2|many|TRBV12-3/TRBV12-4
TGTGCCAGCAGTTCCGGGCCTAGCGGGGGGACCCCCACAGATACGCAGTATTTT
CASSSGPSGGTPTDTQYF
>TRBJ2-7|-|many|TRBV4-1
TGCGCCAGCAGCCACGAAGACGCGTCCTACGAGCAGTACTTC
CASSHEDASYEQYF
>TRBJ2-5|-|many|TRBV12-3/TRBV12-4
TGTGCCAGCAGTTTAGCCAGGGAGACCCAGTACTTC
CASSLARETQYF
>TRBJ1-6|-|many|TRBV6-4
TGTGCCAGCAGTGAAGAGACAAATTCACCCCTCCACTTT
CASSEETNSPLHF
>TRBJ1-2|-|-|TRBV5-1
TGCGCCAGCAGCTTGGCCGCGGGAGGTGGCTACACCTTC
CASSLAAGGGYTF
>TRBJ2-1|-|few|TRBV5-6
TGTGCCAGCAGCCGCATAGTTCTCCGGGCTGGGAATGAGCAGTTCTTC
CASSRIVLRAGNEQFF
>TRBJ2-3|TRBD1|many|TRBV28
TGTGCCAGCAGCTTGGACAGGGCCGCAGATACGCAGTATTTT
CASSLDRAADTQYF
>TRBJ1-6|-|many|TRBV6-1
TGTGCCAGCAGTTTAGTAAGATCTTCACCCCTCCACTTT
CASSLVRSSPLHF
>TRBJ1-2|-|many|TRBV2
TGTGCCAGCCAAGGGAACAGGAACTATGGCTACACCTTC
CASQGNRNYGYTF
>TRBJ2-5|TRBD1|many|TRBV20-1
TGCAGTGCTAGCGGCAACTACCAGGGGGCAAGAGAGACCCAGTACTTC
CSASGNYQGARETQYF
>TRBJ2-5|-|-|TRBV3-1
TGTGCCAGCAGCCAGGGGGATGGTTGGACCCAGTACTTC
CASSQGDGWTQYF
>TRBJ1-1|TRBD1|many|TRBV9
TGTGCCAGCAGCGGCCAACCTTGGTGGACAGGGGCCCTTCACACTGAAGCTTTCTTT
CASSGQPWWTGALHTEAFF
>TRBJ2-1|-|many|TRBV24-1
TGTGCCACCACCTCAGAGTACAATGAGCAGTTCTTC
CATTSEYNEQFF
>TRBJ1-1|-|many|TRBV30
TGTGCCTACCAGGGAGGGACTGAAGCTTTCTTT
CAYQGGTEAFF
>TRBJ1-1|TRBD1|many|TRBV4-1
TGCGCCAGCAGCCAAGTTATAGTTGGGACAGGGGGCTTAGGCGGGACTGAAGCTTTCTTT
CASSQVIVGTGGLGGTEAFF
>TRBJ2-1|-|many|TRBV7-9
TGTGCCAGCAGCCCCTTTGTGGGAAGCTCTTTGAGCTCCTACAATGAGCAGTTCTTC
CASSPFVGSSLSSYNEQFF
>TRBJ1-1|-|-|TRBV4-1
TGCGCCAGCAGCCAAGATCCCCTCGCCGGGGGGAACACTGAAGCTTTCTTT
CASSQDPLAGGNTEAFF
>TRBJ2-4|TRBD2|many|TRBV12-3/TRBV12-4
TGTGCCAGCGCCCTCGCGCGGGAGGGGCGGGCCAAAAACATTCAGTACTTC
CASALAREGRAKNIQYF
>TRBJ1-2|-|many|TRBV6-2/TRBV6-3
TGTGCCAGCAATAGGGGACCCTATGGCTACACCTTC
CASNRGPYGYTF
>TRBJ1-6|TRBD1|many|TRBV6-1
TGTGCCAGCAGTGGGGGACAGGGGGACAATTCACCCCTCCACTTT
CASSGGQGDNSPLHF
>TRBJ1-6|TRBD1|many|TRBV4-2
TGTGCCAGCAGCCACCCCAGCGTGGGACAGCTTAATTCACCCCTCCACTTT
CASSHPSVGQLNSPLHF
>TRBJ2-6|-|-|TRBV6-2/TRBV6-3
TGTGCCAGCAGTTACCCAAGCCGTGGGGCGAACACATCCTCTGGGGCCAACGTCCTGACTTTC
CASSYPSRGANTSSGANVLTF
>TRBJ2-5|TRBD2|many|TRBV30
TGTGCTCATAGCGGGGAACGGGAGACCCAGTACTTC
CAHSGERETQYF
>TRBJ2-4|-|many|TRBV19
TGTGCCAGTAGTATTGCCCGGGGGCCAGCCAAAAACATTCAGTACTTC
CASSIARGPAKNIQYF
>TRBJ2-6|-|-|TRBV6-1
TGTGCCAGCAGTCACACTGTCTCTGGGGCCAACGTCCTGACTTTC
CASSHTVSGANVLTF
>TRBJ2-7|-|many|TRBV12-3/TRBV12-4
TGTGCCAGCAGTTTCGGCAGGGGTGCAACCTACGAGCAGTACTTC
CASSFGRGATYEQYF
>TRBJ2-7|-|many|TRBV6-5
TGTGCCAGCAGTTACGACCGGTACGAGCAGTACTTC
CASSYDRYEQYF
>TRBJ2-5|TRBD2|many|TRBV6-2/TRBV6-3
TGTGCCAGCAATTTAGGGACTAGCGGGTCCCAAGAGACCCAGTACTTC
CASNLGTSGSQETQYF
>TRBJ2-2|-|many|TRBV7-8
TGTGCCAGCAGCTCTCAGGGGAACACCGGGGAGCTGTTTTTT
CASSSQGNTGELFF
>TRBJ1-3|-|-|TRBV6-1
TGTGCCAGCCGAGGAGGGGGATCACTCGGAAACACCATATATTTT
CASRGGGSLGNTIYF
>TRBJ2-5|-|many|TRBV20-1
TGCAGTGCCAGGCCTCAAGAGACCCAGTACTTC
CSARPQETQYF
>TRBJ1-1|-|few|TRBV5-4
TGTGCCAGCAGCTTGTGGCGGGAGAACACTGAAGCTTTCTTT
CASSLWRENTEAFF
>TRBJ1-3|-|many|TRBV7-8
TGTGCCAGCAGCTTAGCGCTCGTGGCCGGAAGCACCATATATTTT
CASSLALVAGSTIYF
>TRBJ1-1|-|-|TRBV9
TGTGCCAGCAGCCCCGCGACAGATTTGGGCACTGAAGCTTTCTTT
CASSPATDLGTEAFF
>TRBJ1-1|TRBD1|few|TRBV28
TGTGCAAGCAGTTCGGGACAGCTTCACACTGAAGCTTTCTTT
CASSSGQLHTEAFF
>TRBJ2-2|-|-|TRBV18
TGTGCCAGCTCACCGACGACGGTGAACACCGGGGAGCTGTTTTTT
CASSPTTVNTGELFF
>TRBJ2-5|-|-|TRBV14
TGTGCCAGCAGCCGGGACATGGAAGAGACCCAGTACTTC
CASSRDMEETQYF
>TRBJ2-7|-|many|TRBV10-3
TGTGCCATCAGTGGTTCCTACGAGCAGTACTTC
CAISGSYEQYF
>TRBJ2-4|TRBD2|few|TRBV28
TGTGCCAGCAGTTTATGGAGCGGGGAGGGGCTAGACAAAAACATTCAGTACTTC
CASSLWSGEGLDKNIQYF
>TRBJ2-2|-|many|TRBV6-1
TGTGCCAGCACCCTGAGAGGGATTCTAAACACCGGGGAGCTGTTTTTT
CASTLRGILNTGELFF
>TRBJ2-5|TRBD1|-|TRBV2
TGTGCCAGCCTGGTCAGGGGGCTAGAGACCAAGTACTTC
CASLVRGLETKYF
>TRBJ1-3|TRBD1|many|TRBV5-1
TGCGCCAGCAGCACCGGGACAGTCTCTGGAAACACCATATATTTT
CASSTGTVSGNTIYF
>TRBJ2-2|-|many|TRBV12-3/TRBV12-4
TGTGCCAGCAGAAAGGACAGGAACACCGGGGAGCTGTTTTTT
CASRKDRNTGELFF
>TRBJ1-6|TRBD1|-|TRBV20-1
TGCAGTGCTGGCCAGGGGGGGAAAGGTAGATCACCACTCGACTTT
CSAGQGGKGRSPLDF
>TRBJ2-2|-|-|TRBV6-1
TGTGCACAGGGCCAGGGCGGGGAGCTGTTTTTT
CAQGQGGELFF
>TRBJ2-1|TRBD1|many|TRBV11-2
TGTGCCAGCAGCGCCCGGACAGGGGTCCGTAGTCATGAGCAGTTCTTC
CASSARTGVRSHEQFF
>TRBJ1-1|-|many|TRBV6-1
TGTGCCAGCAGTGGACACGGGGGGGGTACTGAAGCTTTCTTT
CASSGHGGGTEAFF
>TRBJ2-1|TRBD1|many|TRBV19
TGTGCCAGTAGTATCGGGACAGGAGACTTATACAATGAGCAGTTCTTC
CASSIGTGDLYNEQFF
>TRBJ1-5|-|many|TRBV14
TGTGCCAGCAGCCAAGGGGTAAACCAGCCCCAGCATTTT
CASSQGVNQPQHF
>TRBJ2-2|-|many|TRBV5-1
TGCGCCAGCTGTGCCAGGCCGGGGCAAGGGGAGCTGTTTTTT
CASCARPGQGELFF
>TRBJ1-2|TRBD1|-|TRBV30
TGTGCCTGGAGCCAATCCTCCGTGACAGGGGACGTCTACACCTTC
CAWSQSSVTGDVYTF
>TRBJ2-7|-|many|TRBV2
TGTGCCAGCAAGGACACGGGTTCCTACGAGCAGTACTTC
CASKDTGSYEQYF
>TRBJ2-5|-|many|TRBV3-1
TGTGCCAGCAGCCAAGAAGGAGAGACCCAGTACTTC
CASSQEGETQYF
>TRBJ2-3|TRBD2|many|TRBV9
TGTGCCAGCAGCCCGAGACGTAAGCGGGGGGGGTCAGATACGCAGTATTTT
CASSPRRKRGGSDTQYF
>TRBJ1-5|TRBD1|many|TRBV7-9
TGTGCCAGCAGCTTAGAACAGGGGGATCAGCCCCAGCATTTT
CASSLEQGDQPQHF
>TRBJ2-1|TRBD2|many|TRBV4-1
TGCGCCAGCAGTCTGGCCGGGGGGGCCCCCTACAATGAGCAGTTCTTC
CASSLAGGAPYNEQFF
>TRBJ1-2|-|many|TRBV3-1
TGTGCCAGCAGCCAAGAGGGGGCGCGCGGCTACACCTTC
CASSQEGARGYTF
>TRBJ1-2|-|many|TRBV28
TGTGCCAGCAGCCCGACAGGATCCTATGGCTACACCTTC
CASSPTGSYGYTF